Here is one TCR beta chain with its context. The data stem from a study of technical replicates of blood from several donors. The table came from immunoSEQ multiplex PCR; TCRdb's copy has only in-frame clones and leaves some out. Found here are tens of thousands of clones, approximately 96% of them singletons; the top ten hold over 0.2%. Germline trimming cut 8 bases from V and 4 bases from J; bases unmatched to any gene: 7. This CDR3 has 14 residues. The V gene's germline CDR1 is MNHEY and CDR2 SMNVEV (reference sequence). The receptor was derived from a human donor in good health. Sequencing used T cells isolated from PBMCs. This rearrangement joins TRBV27 to TRBJ2-5, with 10 bases fitting TRBD1. The CDR3 sequence is CASATTGGSETQYF. The CDR3 nucleotides read TGTGCCAGCGCTACGACAGGGGGCTCAGAGACCCAGTACTTC.